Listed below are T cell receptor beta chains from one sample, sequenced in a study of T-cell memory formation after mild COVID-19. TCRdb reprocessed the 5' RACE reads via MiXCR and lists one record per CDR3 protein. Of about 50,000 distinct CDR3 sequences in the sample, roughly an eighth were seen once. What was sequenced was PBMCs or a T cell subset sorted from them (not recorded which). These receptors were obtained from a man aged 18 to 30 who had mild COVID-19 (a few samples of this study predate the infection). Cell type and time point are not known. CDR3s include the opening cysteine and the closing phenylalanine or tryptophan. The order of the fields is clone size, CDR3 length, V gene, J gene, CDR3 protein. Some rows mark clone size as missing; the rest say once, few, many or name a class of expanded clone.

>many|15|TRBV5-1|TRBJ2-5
CASSLGDTSQETQYF
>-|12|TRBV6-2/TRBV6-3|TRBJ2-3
CASSYIHDTQYF
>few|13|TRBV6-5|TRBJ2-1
CASRHGQYNEQFF
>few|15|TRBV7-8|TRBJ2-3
CASTVGTAYTDTQYF
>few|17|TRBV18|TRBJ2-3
CASSRGGLAEGTDTQYF
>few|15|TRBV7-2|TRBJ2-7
CASSRTSGASYEQYF
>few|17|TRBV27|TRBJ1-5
CASSLTGGDKSNQPQHF
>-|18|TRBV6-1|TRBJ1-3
CASSVRGGPLRAGNTIYF
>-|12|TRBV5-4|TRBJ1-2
CASSLITGGYTF
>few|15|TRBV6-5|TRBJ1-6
CASSYTGQGNSPLHF
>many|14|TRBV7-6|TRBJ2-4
CASSSGGAKNIQYF
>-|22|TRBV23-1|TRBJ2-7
CASSQSYLPQGGPEDRLEEQYF
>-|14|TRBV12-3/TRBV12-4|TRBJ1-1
CASSPSSFRTEAFF
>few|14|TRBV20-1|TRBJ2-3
CSATPGRGSDTQYF
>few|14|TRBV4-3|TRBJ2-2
CASSQETGTGELFF
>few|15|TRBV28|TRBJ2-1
CASSLIWSYSDEQFF
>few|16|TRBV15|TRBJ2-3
CATSRLGTSVGRTQYF
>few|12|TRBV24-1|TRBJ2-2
CATSAPTGELFF
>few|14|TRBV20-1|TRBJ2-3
CSASTYSQGNTQYF
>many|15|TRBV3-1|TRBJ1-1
CASSPGFGFNTEAFF
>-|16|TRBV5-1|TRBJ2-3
CASSTGTGPSTDTQYF
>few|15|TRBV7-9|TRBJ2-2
CASSAPGPTTGELFF
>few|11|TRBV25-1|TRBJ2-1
CASSVGIGQFF
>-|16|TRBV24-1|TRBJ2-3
CATSDLSLGSTDTQYF
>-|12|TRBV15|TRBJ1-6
CATRRDSATLHF
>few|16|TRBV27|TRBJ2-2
CASHLGASGNTGELFF
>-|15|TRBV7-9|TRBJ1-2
CASSLALGERYGYTF
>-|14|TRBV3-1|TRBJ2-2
CASSPRVLSGELFF
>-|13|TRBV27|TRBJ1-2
CASSLSGLYGYTF